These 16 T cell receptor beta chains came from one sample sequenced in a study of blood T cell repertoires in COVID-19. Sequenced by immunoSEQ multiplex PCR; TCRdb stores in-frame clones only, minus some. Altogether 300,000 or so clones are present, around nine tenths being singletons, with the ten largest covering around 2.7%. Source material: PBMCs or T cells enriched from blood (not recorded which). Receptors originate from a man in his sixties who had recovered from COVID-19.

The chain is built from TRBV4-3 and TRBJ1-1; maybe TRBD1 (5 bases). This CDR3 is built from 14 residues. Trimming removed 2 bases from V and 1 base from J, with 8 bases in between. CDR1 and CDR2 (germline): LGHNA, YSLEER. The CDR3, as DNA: TGCGCCAGCAGCCAAATCGGGGGGAACACTGAAGCTTTCTTT. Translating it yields CASSQIGGNTEAFF.

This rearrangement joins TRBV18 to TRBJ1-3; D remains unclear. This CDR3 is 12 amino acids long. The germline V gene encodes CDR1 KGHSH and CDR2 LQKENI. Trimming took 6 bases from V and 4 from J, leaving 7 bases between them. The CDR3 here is CASSHQGNTIYF. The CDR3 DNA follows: TGTGCCAGCTCTCATCAGGGAAACACCATATATTTT.

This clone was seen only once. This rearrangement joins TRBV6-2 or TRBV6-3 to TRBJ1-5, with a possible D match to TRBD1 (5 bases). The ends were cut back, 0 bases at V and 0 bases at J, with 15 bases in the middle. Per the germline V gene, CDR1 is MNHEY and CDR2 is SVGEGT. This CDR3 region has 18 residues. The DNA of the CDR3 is TGTGCCAGCAGTTACTCGCTGGGGCGTCCGGATAGCAATCAGCCCCAGCATTTT. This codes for CASSYSLGRPDSNQPQHF.

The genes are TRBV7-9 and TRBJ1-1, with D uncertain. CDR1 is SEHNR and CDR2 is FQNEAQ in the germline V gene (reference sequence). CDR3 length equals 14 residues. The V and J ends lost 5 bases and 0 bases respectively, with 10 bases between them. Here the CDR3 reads CASSPRWVNTEAFF. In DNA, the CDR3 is TGTGCCAGCAGCCCGCGGTGGGTGAACACTGAAGCTTTCTTT.

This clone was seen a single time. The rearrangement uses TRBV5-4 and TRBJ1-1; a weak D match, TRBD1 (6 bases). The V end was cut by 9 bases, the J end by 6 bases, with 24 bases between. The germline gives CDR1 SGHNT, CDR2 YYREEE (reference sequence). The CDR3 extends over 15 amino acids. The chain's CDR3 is CAMRHKAGVFAEAFF. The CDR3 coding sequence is TGTGCCATGCGACACAAGGCAGGGGTTTTCGCTGAAGCTTTCTTT.

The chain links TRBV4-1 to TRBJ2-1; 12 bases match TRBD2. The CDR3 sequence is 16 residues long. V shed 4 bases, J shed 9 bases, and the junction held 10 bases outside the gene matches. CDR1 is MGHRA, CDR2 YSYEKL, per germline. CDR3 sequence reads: CASSRVLAGGPSEQFF. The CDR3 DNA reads TGCGCCAGCAGCCGCGTCCTAGCGGGAGGGCCTAGTGAGCAGTTCTTC.

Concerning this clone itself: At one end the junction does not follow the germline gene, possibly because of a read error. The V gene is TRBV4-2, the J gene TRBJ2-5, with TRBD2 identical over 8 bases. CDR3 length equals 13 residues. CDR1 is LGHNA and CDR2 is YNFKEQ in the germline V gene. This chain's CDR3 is CASSKDLAGSQYF. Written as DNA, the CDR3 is TGTGCCAGCAGCAAAGACTTAGCGGGGTCCCAGTACTTC.

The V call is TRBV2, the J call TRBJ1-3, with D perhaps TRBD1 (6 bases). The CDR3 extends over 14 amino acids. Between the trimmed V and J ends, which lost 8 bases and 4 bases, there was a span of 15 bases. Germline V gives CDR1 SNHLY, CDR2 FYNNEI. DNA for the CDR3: TGTGCCAGCCGGACAGCCCGACGGGGAAACACCATATATTTT. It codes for CASRTARRGNTIYF.

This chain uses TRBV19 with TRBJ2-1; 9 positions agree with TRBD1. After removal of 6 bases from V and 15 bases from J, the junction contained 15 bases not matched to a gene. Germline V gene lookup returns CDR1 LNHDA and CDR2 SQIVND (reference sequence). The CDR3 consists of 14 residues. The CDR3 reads CASSEANRLGQGFF. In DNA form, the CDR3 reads TGTGCCAGTAGCGAAGCCAACCGGCTGGGACAGGGGTTCTTC. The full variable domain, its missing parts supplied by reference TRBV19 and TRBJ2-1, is DGGITQSPKYLFRKEGQNVTLSCEQNLNHDAMYWYRQDPGQGLRLIYYSQIVNDFQKGDIAEGYSVSREKKESFPLTVTSAQKNPTAFYLCASSEANRLGQGFFGPGTRLTVL.

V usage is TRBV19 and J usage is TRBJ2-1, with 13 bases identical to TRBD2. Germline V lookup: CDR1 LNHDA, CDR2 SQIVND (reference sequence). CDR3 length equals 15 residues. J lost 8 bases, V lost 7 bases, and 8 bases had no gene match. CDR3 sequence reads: CASTKTSGGLHEQFF. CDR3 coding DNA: TGTGCCAGTACTAAGACTAGCGGGGGGCTCCATGAGCAGTTCTTC.

The CDR3 DNA follows: TGTGCCAGCAGTTTATCGGGCAGTAGCTCCTACGAGCAGTACTTC. This sequence encodes CASSLSGSSSYEQYF. This chain links TRBV27 with TRBJ2-7; D remains ambiguous. V shed 0 bases and J shed 0 bases, with 9 bases lying between them. The V gene's germline CDR1 is MNHEY and CDR2 SMNVEV (reference sequence). This CDR3 is 15 amino acids long.

CDR3 sequence: CASSPGTTFGEQFF. The CDR3 nucleotides read TGTGCCAGCAGCCCCGGGACTACCTTCGGGGAGCAGTTCTTC. The rearrangement joins TRBV5-4 to TRBJ2-1, with 7 positions matching TRBD2. The CDR3 has 14 residues. CDR1 and CDR2 (germline): SGHNT, YYREEE (reference sequence). V lost 4 bases to trimming and J lost 10 bases; unmatched junction nucleotides: 11.

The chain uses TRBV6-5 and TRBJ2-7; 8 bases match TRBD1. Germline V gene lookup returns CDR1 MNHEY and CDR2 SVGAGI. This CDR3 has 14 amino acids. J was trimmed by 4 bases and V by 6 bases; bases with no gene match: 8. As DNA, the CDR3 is TGTGCCAGCAGGCTAGACAGGGGTCGGTACGAGCAGTACTTC. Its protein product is CASRLDRGRYEQYF.

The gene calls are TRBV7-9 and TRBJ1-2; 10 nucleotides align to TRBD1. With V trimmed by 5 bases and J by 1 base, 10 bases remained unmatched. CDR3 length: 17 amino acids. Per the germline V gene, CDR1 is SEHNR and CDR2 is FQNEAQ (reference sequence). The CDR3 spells CASSHRQGASNNYGYTF. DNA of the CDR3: TGTGCCAGCAGCCATCGACAGGGGGCCTCTAATAACTATGGCTACACCTTC.

This chain's CDR3 is CASSSAQGPDETQYF. CDR3 nucleotides: TGTGCCAGCAGCTCCGCACAGGGACCTGACGAGACCCAGTACTTC. The rearrangement joins TRBV7-9 to TRBJ2-5; possibly TRBD1 for D (6 bases). Trimming removed 4 bases at V and 5 bases at J, with 17 bases between. Germline CDR1 reads SEHNR; CDR2 reads FQNEAQ (reference sequence). There are 15 residues in the CDR3.

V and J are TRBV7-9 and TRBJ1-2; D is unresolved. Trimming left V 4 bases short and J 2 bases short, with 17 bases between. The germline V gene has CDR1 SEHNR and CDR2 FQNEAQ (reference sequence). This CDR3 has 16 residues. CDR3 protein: CASSSTQSQINYGYTF. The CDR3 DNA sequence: TGTGCCAGCAGCTCAACCCAGTCACAGATCAACTATGGCTACACCTTC. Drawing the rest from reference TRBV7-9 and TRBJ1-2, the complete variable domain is DTGVSQNPRHKITKRGQNVTFRCDPISEHNRLYWYRQTLGQGPEFLTYFQNEAQLEKSRLLSDRFSAERPKGSFSTLEIQRTEQGDSAMYLCASSSTQSQINYGYTFGSGTRLTVV.